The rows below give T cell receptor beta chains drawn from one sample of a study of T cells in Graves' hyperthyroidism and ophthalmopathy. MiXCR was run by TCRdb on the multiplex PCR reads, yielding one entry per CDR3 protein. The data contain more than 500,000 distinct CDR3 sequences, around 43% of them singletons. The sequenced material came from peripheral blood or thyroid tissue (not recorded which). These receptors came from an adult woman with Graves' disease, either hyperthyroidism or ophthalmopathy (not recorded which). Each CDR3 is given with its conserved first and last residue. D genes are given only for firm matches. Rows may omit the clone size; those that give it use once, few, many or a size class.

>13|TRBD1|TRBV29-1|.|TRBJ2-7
TGCAGCGTGCCCGGGACAGACTCCTACGAGCAGTACTTC
CSVPGTDSYEQYF
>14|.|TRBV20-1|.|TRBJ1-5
TGCAGTGCAGGGGCACTGTATAGCAATCAGCCCCAGCATTTT
CSAGALYSNQPQHF
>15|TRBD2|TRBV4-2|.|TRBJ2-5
TGTGCCAGCAGCCAAGAGGCGGGAGATGGGGAGACCCAGTACTTC
CASSQEAGDGETQYF
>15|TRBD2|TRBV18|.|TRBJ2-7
TGTGCCAGCTCACCCCCTAATCTAGCGGGAGACGAGCGGTACTTC
CASSPPNLAGDERYF
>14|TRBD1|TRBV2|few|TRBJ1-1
TGTGCCAGCAGTGTGACAGGGAAAAGTACTGAAGCTTTCTTT
CASSVTGKSTEAFF
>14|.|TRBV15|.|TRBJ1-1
TGTGCCACCAGCATGCAGGGTGTGAACACTGAAGCTTTCTTT
CATSMQGVNTEAFF
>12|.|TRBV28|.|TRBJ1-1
TGTGCCAGCAGTTTGCAGAGGCGGGGAGCTTTCTTT
CASSLQRRGAFF
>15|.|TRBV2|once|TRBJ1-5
TGTGCCAGCAGTGGATGGGATTATAGCAATCAGCCCCAGCATTTT
CASSGWDYSNQPQHF
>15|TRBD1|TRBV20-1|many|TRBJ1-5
TGCAGTGCTTCAGGGGGGGGGGACCCCCGCCTGGCCCAGCATTTT
CSASGGGDPRLAQHF
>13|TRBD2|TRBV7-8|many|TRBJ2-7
TGTGCCAGCAGCCCCGGGACTAGTTCAAGGCGGTACTTC
CASSPGTSSRRYF
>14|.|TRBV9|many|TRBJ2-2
TGTGCCAGCAGCGGGGGGGCGAACACCGGGGAGCTGTTTTTT
CASSGGANTGELFF
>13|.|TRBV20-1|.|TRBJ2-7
TGCAGTGCTGGCGACGGGGTTAGGTACGAGCAGTACTTC
CSAGDGVRYEQYF
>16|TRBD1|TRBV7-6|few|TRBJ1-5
TGTGCCAGCTGCACCGGGACAGGCACTAGCAATCAGCCCCAGCATTTT
CASCTGTGTSNQPQHF
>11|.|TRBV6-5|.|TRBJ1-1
TGTGCCAGCAGTTACTCGGGTGGGGCTTTCTTT
CASSYSGGAFF
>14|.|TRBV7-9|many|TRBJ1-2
TGTGCCAGCAGCTTGGGACAACTCAACTATGGCTACACCTTC
CASSLGQLNYGYTF
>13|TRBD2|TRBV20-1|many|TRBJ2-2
TGCAGTGGGACTAGCGGTAATACCGGGGAGCTGTTTTTT
CSGTSGNTGELFF
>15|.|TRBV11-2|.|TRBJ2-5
TGTGCCAGCAGCTTGGAGTCCGTTTCGGCAGAGACCCAGTACTTC
CASSLESVSAETQYF
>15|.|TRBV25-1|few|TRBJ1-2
TGTGCCAGCGGTGAAGGGCAGGGCAAAGACTATGGCTACACCTTC
CASGEGQGKDYGYTF
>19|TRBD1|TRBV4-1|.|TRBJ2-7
TGCGCCAGCAGCCAAGTTTGGACAGGGGGATCCTTCGGCTCCTACGAGCAGTACTTC
CASSQVWTGGSFGSYEQYF
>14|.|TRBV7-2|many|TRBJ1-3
TGTGCCAGCAGTCCAGGGATGGGGGGAAACACCATATATTTT
CASSPGMGGNTIYF
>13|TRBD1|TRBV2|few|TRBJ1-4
TGTGCCACCTCGAAGGGGGCTGGTGAAAAACTGTTTTTT
CATSKGAGEKLFF
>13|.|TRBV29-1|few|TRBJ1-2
TGCAGCGTCCCGTGGACAGCTAACTATGGCTACACCTTC
CSVPWTANYGYTF
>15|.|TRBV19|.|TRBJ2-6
TGTGCCAGTAGTATCTCGCCGAGTGGGGCCAACGTCCTGACTTTC
CASSISPSGANVLTF
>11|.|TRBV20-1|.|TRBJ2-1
TGCAGTGCTACAGAGAACAATGAGCAGTTCTTC
CSATENNEQFF
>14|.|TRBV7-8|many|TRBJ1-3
TGTGCCAGCAGTCCGGTGGTCCAGGACCACACCATATATTTT
CASSPVVQDHTIYF
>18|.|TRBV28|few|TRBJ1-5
TGTGCCAGCAGTCCCACCCTTGGGGGGGTTCTGAACAATCAGCCCCAGCATTTT
CASSPTLGGVLNNQPQHF
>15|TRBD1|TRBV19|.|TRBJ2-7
TGTGCCAGTAGTGCGGGACAGGCAAACTCCTACGAGCAGTACTTC
CASSAGQANSYEQYF
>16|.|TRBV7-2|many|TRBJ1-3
TGTGCCAGCAGCTTAAACCAGCTGAGCTCTGGAAACACCATATATTTT
CASSLNQLSSGNTIYF
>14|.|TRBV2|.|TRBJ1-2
TGTGCCAGCAGTGAAGACAGGTTTTCCTCTGGCTACACCTTC
CASSEDRFSSGYTF
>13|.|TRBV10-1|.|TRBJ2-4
TGCGCCAGCAGTGAGTCATGGACGGGCATTCAGTACTTC
CASSESWTGIQYF
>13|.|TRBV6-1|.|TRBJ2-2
TGTGCCAGCAGAGCGGACGCGGTCGGGGAGCTGTTTTTT
CASRADAVGELFF
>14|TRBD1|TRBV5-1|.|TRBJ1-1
TGCGCCAGCAGCTCAGGGACAGTTAGCACTGAGGCTTTCTTT
CASSSGTVSTEAFF
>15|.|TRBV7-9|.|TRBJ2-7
TGTGCCAGCAGCCCCCAGGCAGGGACAACGGGGGAGCAGTACTTC
CASSPQAGTTGEQYF
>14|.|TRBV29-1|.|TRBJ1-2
TGCAGCGTTGAGGCAGCGATTCCTAACTATGGCTACACCTTC
CSVEAAIPNYGYTF
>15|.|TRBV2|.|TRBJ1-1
TGTGCCAGCAGTGAAGTCAGGGGCCCGAACACTGAAGCTTTCTTT
CASSEVRGPNTEAFF
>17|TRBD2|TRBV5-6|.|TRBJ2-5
TGTGCCAGCAGCTTGGGAGGCGGGGGGAGAGTGCAAGAGACCCAGTACTTC
CASSLGGGGRVQETQYF
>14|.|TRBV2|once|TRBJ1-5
TGTGCCAGCAGTGTAAGGGTCGGAAATCAGCCCCAGCATTTT
CASSVRVGNQPQHF
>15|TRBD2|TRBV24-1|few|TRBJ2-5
TGTGCCACCAGTGACCGGACTAGCGGGAAAGAGACCCAGTACTTC
CATSDRTSGKETQYF
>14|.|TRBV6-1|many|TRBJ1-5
TGTGCCGGGGGGGACCGAAATAGCAATCAGCCCCAGCATTTT
CAGGDRNSNQPQHF
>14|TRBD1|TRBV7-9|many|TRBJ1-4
TGTGCCAGCAGCTTAGCCAGGGGGAATGAAAAACTGTTTTTT
CASSLARGNEKLFF
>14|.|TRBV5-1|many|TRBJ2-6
TGCGCCAGCAGCTTAAGGGCTGGGGCCAACGTCCTGACTTTC
CASSLRAGANVLTF
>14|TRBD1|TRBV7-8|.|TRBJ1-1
TGTGCCAGCAGCTTGCAGACAGGGGGCGGTGAAGCTTTCTTT
CASSLQTGGGEAFF
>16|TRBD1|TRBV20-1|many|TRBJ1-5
TGCAGTGCTCTGGGACAGGGCACTTATAGCAATCAGCCCCAGCATTTT
CSALGQGTYSNQPQHF
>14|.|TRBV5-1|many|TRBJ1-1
TGCGCCAGCAGCTTGGAGGACACGGGAACTGAAGCTTTCTTT
CASSLEDTGTEAFF
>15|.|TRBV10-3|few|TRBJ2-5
TGTGCCATCAGTGAGTCGGACAGTCGAACAGAGACCCAGTACTTC
CAISESDSRTETQYF
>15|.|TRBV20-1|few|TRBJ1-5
TGCAGTGCTCGCGAGGGTCTCAGGAGGAATCAGCCCCAGCATTTT
CSAREGLRRNQPQHF
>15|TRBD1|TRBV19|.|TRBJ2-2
TGTGCCAGTAGTACTGACAGGGGGCGTGTCGGGGAGCTGTTTTTT
CASSTDRGRVGELFF
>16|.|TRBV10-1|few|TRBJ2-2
TGCGCCAGCAGCCAGGGGGGACCGTCGAACACCGGGGAGCTGTTTTTT
CASSQGGPSNTGELFF
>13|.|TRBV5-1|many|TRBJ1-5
TGCGCCAGCAGCAAGGACAGCCATCAGCCCCAGCATTTT
CASSKDSHQPQHF
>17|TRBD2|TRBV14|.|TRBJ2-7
TGTGCCAGCAGCCGAGCTAAATGGCTAGCGGATATCTACGAGCAGTACTTC
CASSRAKWLADIYEQYF
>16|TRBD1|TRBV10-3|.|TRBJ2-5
TGTGCCACCGGCACCACCGGGACAGGCCACCAAGAGACCCAGTACTTC
CATGTTGTGHQETQYF
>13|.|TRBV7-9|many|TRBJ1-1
TGTGCCAGCAGCTTCTATGGGAACACTGAAGCTTTCTTT
CASSFYGNTEAFF
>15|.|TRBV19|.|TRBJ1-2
TGTGCCAGTAGTATAGACACGTATCGGAACTATGGCTACACCTTC
CASSIDTYRNYGYTF
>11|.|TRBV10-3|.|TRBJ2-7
TGTGCCATCGGGCAGACCTACGAGCAGTACTTC
CAIGQTYEQYF
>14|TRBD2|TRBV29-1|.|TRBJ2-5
TGCAGCGTCGGACTAGCGGGAGGTTGGGAGACCCAGTACTTC
CSVGLAGGWETQYF
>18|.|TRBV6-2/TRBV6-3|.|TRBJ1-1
TGTGCCAGCAGTTACTCTTCGGACAGAGGGAGGTGGGGCACTGAAGCTTTCTTT
CASSYSSDRGRWGTEAFF
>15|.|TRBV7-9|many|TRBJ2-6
TGTGCCAGCAGCTCTAGGGTATCTGGGGCCAACGTCCTGACTTTC
CASSSRVSGANVLTF